This is a list of T cell receptor beta chains from one sample in a study of beta chain features in type 1 diabetes. Generated by immunoSEQ multiplex PCR, the TCRdb table keeps only in-frame clones and is missing some. The table shows a few hundred thousand clones, with 24% occurring only once. The sample consisted of naive CD4+ T cells from blood. The receptors derive from a woman in her twenties or thirties with type 1 diabetes. CDR3s include the opening cysteine and the closing phenylalanine or tryptophan. The D gene is left open where the match is weak. Clone size appears in some rows only: once, few, many, or a class for an expanded clone.

>few|TRBJ1-1|TRBV5-1|TRBD1
CASSVQGISTEAFF
TGCGCCAGCAGCGTACAGGGGATTTCCACTGAAGCTTTCTTT
>few|TRBJ1-2|TRBV7-9|TRBD1
CASSPGTGSYGYTF
TGTGCCAGCAGCCCCGGGACAGGGAGCTATGGCTACACCTTC
>NA|TRBJ2-3|TRBV6-4|TRBD2
CASSDPTSGTDTQYF
TGTGCCAGCAGTGACCCAACTAGCGGCACAGATACGCAGTATTTT
>NA|TRBJ2-1|TRBV6-1|NA
CASSGLSGFGSSYNEQFF
TGTGCCAGCAGTGGCCTTAGCGGTTTTGGGAGCTCCTACAATGAGCAGTTCTTC
>NA|TRBJ2-5|TRBV4-2|NA
CASSQSSQETQYF
TGTGCCAGCAGCCAGTCCTCCCAAGAGACCCAGTACTTC
>NA|TRBJ1-1|TRBV18|NA
CASSTMNTEAFF
TGTGCCAGCTCAACAATGAACACTGAAGCTTTCTTT
>few|TRBJ1-1|TRBV2|NA
CATPYRLNTEAFF
TGTGCCACCCCCTACAGGTTGAACACTGAAGCTTTCTTT
>few|TRBJ2-5|TRBV5-1|TRBD1
CASSLDTGDLETQYF
TGCGCCAGCAGCTTGGACACAGGGGATTTAGAGACCCAGTACTTC
>few|TRBJ1-5|TRBV5-6|TRBD1
CASSLTTGVNQPQHF
TGTGCCAGCAGCCTCACAACAGGGGTTAATCAGCCCCAGCATTTT
>few|TRBJ2-5|TRBV28|TRBD2
CASSPRASGRQETQYF
TGTGCCAGCAGTCCCCGGGCTAGCGGGAGGCAGGAGACCCAGTACTTC
>few|TRBJ1-5|TRBV29-1|TRBD1
CSVSGQDNQPQHF
TGCAGCGTCTCCGGACAGGACAATCAGCCCCAGCATTTT
>NA|TRBJ2-1|TRBV29-1|TRBD2
CSVVRGRTYNEQFF
TGCAGCGTTGTTCGCGGGAGGACCTACAATGAGCAGTTCTTC
>few|TRBJ2-5|TRBV2|TRBD2
CASQPFSAGEETQYF
TGTGCCAGCCAACCCTTCAGCGCGGGAGAAGAGACCCAGTACTTC
>NA|TRBJ1-2|TRBV7-2|NA
CASSPTAGYGYTF
TGTGCCAGCAGCCCCACGGCAGGGTATGGCTACACCTTC
>few|TRBJ2-1|TRBV19|NA
CASRGWYNEQFF
TGTGCCAGTAGGGGCTGGTACAATGAGCAGTTCTTC
>NA|TRBJ2-5|TRBV7-9|NA
CANYPLAQYF
TGTGCCAACTATCCCCTGGCCCAGTACTTC
>NA|TRBJ2-1|TRBV5-1|TRBD2
CASSFTSGRVYEQFF
TGCGCCAGCAGCTTTACTAGCGGGAGGGTCTATGAGCAGTTCTTC
>few|TRBJ2-3|TRBV15|TRBD2
CATRRTKAGATDTQYF
TGTGCCACCAGGAGGACCAAAGCGGGAGCGACAGATACGCAGTATTTT
>few|TRBJ1-2|TRBV11-2|NA
CASSLQQGNYGYTF
TGTGCCAGCAGCTTACAACAGGGAAACTATGGCTACACCTTC
>NA|TRBJ1-2|TRBV5-1|TRBD1
CASSFRQGSYGYTF
TGCGCCAGCAGCTTTCGACAGGGGAGCTATGGCTACACCTTC
>once|TRBJ1-2|TRBV18|NA
CASSPEGDSYGYTF
TGTGCCAGCTCACCGGAAGGGGATTCCTATGGCTACACCTTC
>few|TRBJ1-2|TRBV5-6|NA
CASSLIGDNYGYTF
TGTGCCAGCAGCTTGATAGGGGATAACTATGGCTACACCTTC
>NA|TRBJ2-5|TRBV7-2|TRBD1
CASSPWTGGEETQYF
TGTGCCAGCAGCCCCTGGACAGGGGGCGAAGAGACCCAGTACTTC
>few|TRBJ2-1|TRBV10-3|TRBD2
CAISESSGREDEQFF
TGTGCCATCAGTGAGTCTAGCGGGAGAGAAGATGAGCAGTTCTTC
>NA|TRBJ2-3|TRBV28|TRBD2
CASSLLSGGRSTDTQYF
TGTGCCAGCAGTTTACTATCGGGGGGGCGCAGCACAGATACGCAGTATTTT
>few|TRBJ1-5|TRBV18|NA
CASSPSQDQPQHF
TGTGCCAGCTCACCATCACAGGATCAGCCCCAGCATTTT
>NA|TRBJ2-1|TRBV5-4|TRBD2
CASRLAGGTNEQFF
TGTGCCAGCAGGTTAGCGGGAGGGACCAATGAGCAGTTCTTC
>few|TRBJ1-1|TRBV10-3|NA
CAISPLQAFF
TGTGCCATCAGTCCCCTCCAGGCTTTCTTT
>NA|TRBJ2-7|TRBV10-2|TRBD2
CASRVAGSYEQYF
TGCGCCAGCAGGGTAGCGGGGTCCTACGAGCAGTACTTC
>few|TRBJ2-6|TRBV28|NA
CASNLPGHTGANVLTF
TGTGCCAGCAACCTCCCGGGACACACCGGGGCCAACGTCCTGACTTTC
>NA|TRBJ2-7|TRBV11-2|NA
CASSLEATGEQYF
TGTGCCAGCAGCTTAGAGGCGACGGGGGAGCAGTACTTC
>few|TRBJ2-2|TRBV19|NA
CASSFTGPLTGELFF
TGTGCCAGTAGTTTTACAGGGCCACTTACCGGGGAGCTGTTTTTT
>NA|TRBJ2-1|TRBV10-3|TRBD1
CATKPTGGGPYNEQFF
TGTGCCACCAAACCGACAGGGGGAGGTCCCTACAATGAGCAGTTCTTC
>NA|TRBJ1-2|TRBV7-9|NA
CASSGGAGKNYGYTF
TGTGCCAGCAGCGGGGGCGCCGGGAAAAACTATGGCTACACCTTC
>few|TRBJ1-1|TRBV11-3|NA
CASSTVTGKAFF
TGTGCCAGCAGCACTGTTACAGGGAAAGCTTTCTTT
>NA|TRBJ1-2|TRBV6-1|NA
CASSVLTGAYGYTF
TGTGCCAGCAGTGTCCTTACAGGTGCCTATGGCTACACCTTC
>NA|TRBJ2-3|TRBV7-9|TRBD1
CASRNRGSTDTQYF
TGTGCCAGCAGAAACAGGGGGAGCACAGATACGCAGTATTTT
>few|TRBJ1-4|TRBV30|NA
CAWSDGEEKLFF
TGTGCCTGGAGCGATGGGGAGGAAAAACTGTTTTTT
>NA|TRBJ1-2|TRBV2|NA
CASREYQGTGIYGYTF
TGTGCCAGCAGGGAGTACCAGGGCACCGGTATCTATGGCTACACCTTC
>few|TRBJ2-7|TRBV4-1|NA
CASSQEGGRVLEQYF
TGCGCCAGCAGCCAAGAAGGAGGCAGAGTTCTAGAGCAGTACTTC
>NA|TRBJ2-5|TRBV29-1|TRBD2
CSVREAGGPETQYF
TGCAGCGTGAGAGAAGCGGGAGGGCCAGAGACCCAGTACTTC
>few|TRBJ2-5|TRBV29-1|NA
CSVGGVGGGGQETQYF
TGCAGCGTTGGAGGAGTGGGGGGAGGAGGCCAAGAGACCCAGTACTTC
>few|TRBJ2-5|TRBV7-2|TRBD1
CASSRDRGQETQYF
TGTGCCAGCAGCCGGGACAGGGGTCAAGAGACCCAGTACTTC
>few|TRBJ1-5|TRBV28|NA
CASTIRQTASNQPQHF
TGTGCCAGCACGATACGCCAGACTGCTAGCAATCAGCCCCAGCATTTT
>NA|TRBJ1-5|TRBV2|TRBD1
CASTQGAGDQPQHF
TGTGCCAGCACCCAGGGGGCAGGGGACCAGCCCCAGCATTTT
>few|TRBJ2-7|TRBV30|NA
CAWRMGPSSYEQYF
TGTGCCTGGAGAATGGGCCCCAGCTCCTACGAGCAGTACTTC
>NA|TRBJ2-3|TRBV29-1|TRBD1
CSVVGTGPTDTQYF
TGCAGCGTTGTGGGGACAGGGCCCACAGATACGCAGTATTTT
>once|TRBJ2-7|TRBV9|TRBD2
CASSPQAGSSYEQYF
TGTGCCAGCAGCCCACAAGCGGGAAGCTCCTACGAGCAGTACTTC
>NA|TRBJ2-1|TRBV4-2|NA
CASSQDTRGEQFF
TGTGCCAGCAGCCAAGATACGAGAGGGGAGCAGTTCTTC
>NA|TRBJ2-7|TRBV15|NA
CATSRDRFAGEQYF
TGTGCCACCAGCAGAGACCGCTTTGCGGGGGAGCAGTACTTC
>NA|TRBJ2-3|TRBV10-3|TRBD2
CAIATGTSGRTDTQYF
TGTGCCATAGCAACGGGGACTAGCGGGAGGACAGATACGCAGTATTTT
>NA|TRBJ2-5|TRBV20-1|NA
CSAGGQETQYF
TGCAGTGCCGGAGGGCAAGAGACCCAGTACTTC
>NA|TRBJ2-7|TRBV28|TRBD2
CASRPGLANYEQYF
TGTGCCAGCAGACCGGGACTAGCGAACTACGAGCAGTACTTC
>NA|TRBJ2-7|TRBV5-6|NA
CASSLGRDEQYF
TGTGCCAGCAGCTTGGGCAGGGACGAGCAGTACTTC
>NA|TRBJ2-1|TRBV14|TRBD2
CASSHSPGLAGGYNEQFF
TGTGCCAGCAGCCACTCCCCGGGACTAGCGGGAGGATACAATGAGCAGTTCTTC
>few|TRBJ2-5|TRBV9|NA
CASSVEPSGETQYF
TGTGCCAGCAGCGTAGAACCCTCGGGTGAGACCCAGTACTTC
>NA|TRBJ2-4|TRBV11-2|NA
CASSLVPLPPQNIQYF
TGTGCCAGCAGCTTAGTGCCACTTCCACCCCAAAACATTCAGTACTTC
>few|TRBJ1-2|TRBV9|TRBD1
CASSPRGTGTYGYTF
TGTGCCAGCAGCCCGAGAGGGACAGGGACCTATGGCTACACCTTC
>few|TRBJ2-7|TRBV6-5|NA
CASSYLDRQIEQYF
TGTGCCAGCAGTTACCTGGACAGACAAATCGAGCAGTACTTC
>NA|TRBJ1-1|TRBV4-1|TRBD1
CASSLKGQRNNMNTEAFF
TGCGCCAGCAGCCTAAAGGGACAGCGGAATAACATGAACACTGAAGCTTTCTTT